This T cell receptor (beta chain) was captured by sequencing in a study of T-cell reconstitution after alpha-beta-depleted transplantation in children. This clonotype was counted between two and nine times. Unique molecular identifiers were incorporated into the prepared TCRbeta library. MiXCR, applied by TCRdb to the PCR reads, yields one record per CDR3 protein. In the table there are about 610,000 distinct CDR3 sequences, over 9.5% of which are singletons. Between the trimmed V and J ends, which lost 6 bases and 6 bases, there was a span of 16 bases. Germline V CDR1 and CDR2: ENHRY, SYGVKD. This CDR3 spans 14 amino acids.

Specimen: PBMCs from the stem cell graft donor, collected from the stem cell graft. The receptor comes from a human donor who donated a stem cell graft to a child with acute myeloid leukemia. This rearrangement joins TRBV10-3 to TRBJ2-3, with a possible D match to TRBD1 (5 bases). The CDR3 loop is CAIRSGYQGDTQYF. CDR3 in DNA: TGTGCCATCAGATCAGGCTACCAGGGTGATACGCAGTATTTT.